The clone carrying this T cell receptor beta chain was detected only once. This entry comes from a study of blood T cell repertoires in COVID-19. The overall study: The samples span acute and convalescent COVID-19 from the United States, Italy and Spain. The cDNA or gDNA used as material had been derived from T cells, B-cell-depleted T cells, or PBMCs.

As processed by the authors: Amplification with reference gene primers provided the estimates of nucleated cell counts. TCRdb keeps only in-frame clones here, not all; method: immunoSEQ multiplex PCR. V, J and clone size are taken as reported in that table, and D and trimming were inferred from the DNA itself. The data show under 200,000 clones, about 86% seen once. The CDR3 contains 15 residues. V gave up 10 bases and J gave up 4 bases; unmatched junction bases: 12. Germline CDR1 LNHDA, CDR2 SQIVND (reference sequence). Recruited during active infection, patients (from Seattle) were subsequently followed longitudinally.

This receptor was identified in a woman aged 55-70 years with COVID-19, enrolled during active disease. This rearrangement joins TRBV19 to TRBJ2-1; 8 positions match TRBD2. The specimen sequenced was peripheral blood. CDR3 sequence: CATLVSGSGYNEQFF. CDR3 sequence (DNA): TGTGCCACCTTAGTCAGCGGGAGCGGATACAATGAGCAGTTCTTC.